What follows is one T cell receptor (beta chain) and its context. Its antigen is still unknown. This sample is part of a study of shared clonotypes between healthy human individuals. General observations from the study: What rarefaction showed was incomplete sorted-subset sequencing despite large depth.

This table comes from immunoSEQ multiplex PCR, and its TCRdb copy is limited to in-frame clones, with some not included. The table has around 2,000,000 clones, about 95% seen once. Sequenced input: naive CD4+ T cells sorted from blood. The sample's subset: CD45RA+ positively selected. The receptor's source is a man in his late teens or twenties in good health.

The CDR3 coding sequence is TGCGCCAGCAGCTCCGGGACAGGGTACACTGAAGCTTTCTTT. Translating gives CASSSGTGYTEAFF. The chain is built from TRBV5-1 and TRBJ1-1, with 9 positions matching TRBD1. This CDR3 region has 14 residues. Germline V gives CDR1 SGHRS, CDR2 YFSETQ. V lost 3 bases, J lost 3 bases, and 3 bases stayed unmatched.